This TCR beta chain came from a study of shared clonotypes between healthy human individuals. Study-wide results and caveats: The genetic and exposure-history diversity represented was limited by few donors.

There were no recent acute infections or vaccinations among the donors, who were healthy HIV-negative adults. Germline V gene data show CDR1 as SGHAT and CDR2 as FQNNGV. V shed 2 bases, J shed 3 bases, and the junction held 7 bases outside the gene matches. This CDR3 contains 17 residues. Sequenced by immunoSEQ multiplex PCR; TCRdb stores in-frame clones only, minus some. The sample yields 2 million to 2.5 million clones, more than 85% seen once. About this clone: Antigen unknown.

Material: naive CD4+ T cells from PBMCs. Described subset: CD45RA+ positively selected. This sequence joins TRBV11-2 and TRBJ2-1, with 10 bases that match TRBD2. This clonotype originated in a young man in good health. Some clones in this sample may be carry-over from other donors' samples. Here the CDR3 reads CASSLFNRLAGYNEQFF. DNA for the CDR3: TGTGCCAGCAGCTTATTTAACCGACTAGCGGGCTACAATGAGCAGTTCTTC.